This T cell receptor (beta chain) is drawn from a study of OX40 agonist ivuxolimab in advanced cancers. Study-level information: The dose-escalation group included hepatocellular carcinoma, melanoma, renal cell carcinoma and head and neck cancer.

The table came from immunoSEQ multiplex PCR; TCRdb's copy has only in-frame clones and leaves some out. The sample consists of 40,000 or so clones, roughly 90% of them appearing once. Notes on this clone: Antigen: not known.

Study-level points and caveats: In the 0.1 to 3.0 mg/kg range, CD4+ and CD8+ blood T cells had expanded clonally by week 6.

This CDR3 has 19 residues. Germline V gene sequence: CDR1 SGHAT, CDR2 FQNNGV. V trimming: 1 base; J trimming: 2 bases; junction bases outside the gene matches: 15. The chain combines TRBV11-2 with TRBJ2-7; TRBD1 matches 9 bases. This TCR was sampled from an adult with an advanced solid tumor such as melanoma, head and neck, liver or kidney cancer. The starting material was CD4+ or CD8+ T cells sorted from blood, obtained in a trial of the OX40 agonist ivuxolimab. The CDR3 DNA is TGTGCCAGCAGCTTAGTGGACAGGGGCTACGGTCCTATGGCCTACGAGCAGTACTTC. Translation gives CASSLVDRGYGPMAYEQYF.